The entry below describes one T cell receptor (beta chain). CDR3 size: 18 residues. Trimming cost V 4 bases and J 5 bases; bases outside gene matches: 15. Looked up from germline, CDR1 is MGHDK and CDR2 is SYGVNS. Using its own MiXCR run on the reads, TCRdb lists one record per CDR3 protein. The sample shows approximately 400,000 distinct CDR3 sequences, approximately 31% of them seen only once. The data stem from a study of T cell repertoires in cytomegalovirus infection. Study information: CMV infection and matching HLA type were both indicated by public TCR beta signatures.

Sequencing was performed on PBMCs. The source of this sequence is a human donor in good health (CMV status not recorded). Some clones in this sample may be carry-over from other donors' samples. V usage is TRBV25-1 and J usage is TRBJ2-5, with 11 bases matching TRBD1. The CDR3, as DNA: TGTGCCAGCAGTGGGGAACCGGGACAGGGGGTGAAATGGGAGACCCAGTACTTC. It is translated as CASSGEPGQGVKWETQYF.